The 27 T cell receptor beta chains below come from one sample, sequenced in a study of blood T cell repertoires in COVID-19. Repertoires were generated with immunoSEQ multiplex PCR, while TCRdb's copy carries only in-frame clones and drops some. Here the sample spans some 130,000 clones, about four fifths being singletons. Input material: peripheral blood. These receptors came from a woman between 45 and 60 years old with acute or convalescent COVID-19.

The CDR3 loop reads CASSEGSGVEPQHF. CDR3 coding DNA: TGTGCCAGCAGTGAAGGCTCAGGGGTTGAGCCCCAGCATTTT. V usage is TRBV2 and J usage is TRBJ1-5; maybe TRBD1 (6 bases). The CDR3 has 14 amino acids. Germline assignment: CDR1 SNHLY and CDR2 FYNNEI. The V end lost 1 base, the J end lost 8 bases, and 12 bases lay between the germline ends.

The CDR3, as DNA: TGTGCCAGCAGCCACCGATCGGGAGGAATCACTGAAGCTTTCTTT. Protein sequence: CASSHRSGGITEAFF. The chain couples TRBV11-2 to TRBJ1-1; no clear D. The V end was cut by 5 bases, the J end by 4 bases, with 17 bases between. The CDR3 runs to 15 residues. CDR1 and CDR2 from the germline V gene are SGHAT and FQNNGV.

A few counts support this clone. This sequence joins TRBV5-4 and TRBJ2-7; 10 nucleotides align to TRBD2. The V gene's germline CDR1 is SGHNT and CDR2 YYREEE (reference sequence). This CDR3 spans 16 amino acids. J lost 5 bases, V lost 3 bases, and 11 bases had no gene match. The CDR3 sequence: CASSSGSSGGAHEQYF. CDR3 coding DNA: TGTGCCAGCAGCTCCGGCTCGAGCGGGGGGGCACACGAGCAGTACTTC.

The sample holds a few counts of this clone. J is TRBJ2-7 and V is TRBV6-5; the match to TRBD1 covers 9 bases. The CDR3 totals 13 residues. With 5 bases clipped from V and 5 bases from J, the junction kept 4 bases outside the gene matches. Germline CDR1 MNHEY, CDR2 SVGAGI. The CDR3 DNA follows: TGTGCCAGCAGTACCACAGGGGGCCACGAGCAGTACTTC. This encodes CASSTTGGHEQYF.

This rearrangement joins TRBV29-1 to TRBJ1-1; 9 nucleotides line up with TRBD1. CDR3 size: 15 residues. CDR1 SQVTM and CDR2 ANQGSEA come from the germline V gene. Trimming removed 3 bases from V and 3 bases from J; junction bases left unmatched: 8. CDR3 protein: CSVETYRGPDTEAFF. CDR3 nucleotide sequence: TGCAGCGTTGAGACTTACAGGGGGCCGGACACTGAAGCTTTCTTT.

The V gene is TRBV2, the J gene TRBJ2-7, with 7 positions matching TRBD1. The CDR3 loop spans 14 amino acids. Germline CDR1 is SNHLY and CDR2 is FYNNEI. With 1 base clipped from V and 2 bases from J, the junction kept 2 bases outside the gene matches. The CDR3 loop reads CASSEEGQTYEQYF. The CDR3, as DNA: TGTGCCAGCAGTGAAGAGGGACAGACCTACGAGCAGTACTTC.

The chain is built from TRBV28 and TRBJ1-5, with 7 bases lining up with TRBD1. Germline V gene data show CDR1 as MDHEN and CDR2 as SYDVKM. The length of the CDR3 is 13 residues. J lost 6 bases, V lost 6 bases, and 5 bases had no gene match. In DNA form, the CDR3 reads TGTGCCAGCAGAGACAGGGCCGGTCAGCCCCAGCATTTT. Translation: CASRDRAGQPQHF.

This chain connects TRBV14 to TRBJ2-2; D unclear. V was shortened by 2 bases and J by 1 base, with 5 bases between the two germline ends. The CDR3 extends over 14 amino acids. CDR1 and CDR2 from the germline V gene are SGHDN and FVKESK. Written as DNA, the CDR3 is TGTGCCAGCAGCCAATGGCTGAACACCGGGGAGCTGTTTTTT. Encoded protein: CASSQWLNTGELFF. The full variable domain, its missing parts supplied by reference TRBV14 and TRBJ2-2, is EAGVTQFPSHSVIEKGQTVTLRCDPISGHDNLYWYRRVMGKEIKFLLHFVKESKQDESGMPNNRFLAERTGGTYSTLKVQPAELEDSGVYFCASSQWLNTGELFFGEGSRLTVL.

The chain links TRBV6-5 to TRBJ2-7; a weak D match, TRBD1 (5 bases). Germline CDR1 and CDR2: MNHEY and SVGAGI. The CDR3 contains 14 residues. Trimming removed 9 bases at V and 5 bases at J, with 20 bases between. The CDR3 sequence: CASMVGQGGDEQYF. DNA for the CDR3: TGTGCCAGTATGGTCGGGCAGGGTGGCGACGAGCAGTACTTC.

This clone was detected a few times. This chain uses TRBV19 with TRBJ2-4; 9 bases match TRBD1. This CDR3 region has 18 residues. The germline gives CDR1 LNHDA, CDR2 SQIVND (reference sequence). J lost 3 bases, V lost 6 bases, and 15 bases had no gene match. The CDR3 DNA reads TGTGCCAGTAGCCGAGGGACAGGGAGGACAGTGATCAAAAACATTCAGTACTTC. Protein: CASSRGTGRTVIKNIQYF.

This clone has only one observation. V gene TRBV30 combines with J gene TRBJ1-1; tentatively, D is TRBD1 (6 bases). From germline, CDR1 is GTSNPN and CDR2 SVGIG (reference sequence). V shed 3 bases and J shed 2 bases, with 16 bases lying between them. CDR3 length: 15 amino acids. CDR3 protein: CAWRRQGTLNTEAFF. The CDR3 DNA reads TGTGCCTGGAGACGACAAGGGACACTAAACACTGAAGCTTTCTTT.

This clone has only a few counts. The chain carries TRBV9 and TRBJ1-2; no reliable D call. The CDR3 sequence is 11 residues long. Trimming removed 5 bases at V and 8 bases at J, with 10 bases between. Germline V gives CDR1 SGDLS, CDR2 YYNGEE. The CDR3 loop is CASSLNEGYTF. The CDR3 DNA is TGTGCCAGCAGTTTAAACGAGGGCTACACCTTC.

This clone was picked up a small number of times. This chain joins TRBV6-5 and TRBJ2-7; D is possibly TRBD2 (7 bases). Looked up from germline, CDR1 is MNHEY and CDR2 is SVGAGI. CDR3 size: 15 residues. Trimming left V 0 bases short and J 5 bases short, with 14 bases between. In DNA, the CDR3 is TGTGCCAGCAGTTACTCGGGGGGGCCTCAGCACGAGCAGTACTTC. Translation: CASSYSGGPQHEQYF.

This clone has only a few counts. This chain links TRBV7-9 with TRBJ2-2; D gene ambiguous. Between the trimmed V and J ends, which lost 1 base and 7 bases, there was a span of 10 bases. The germline V gene encodes CDR1 SEHNR and CDR2 FQNEAQ (reference sequence). The CDR3 has 14 residues. CDR3 loop: CASSLGFIHGELFF. CDR3 in DNA: TGTGCCAGCAGCTTAGGTTTCATTCACGGGGAGCTGTTTTTT.

This clone showed up just once. The rearrangement uses TRBV3-1 (or the pseudogene TRBV3-2) and TRBJ1-1, with 7 positions matching TRBD1. Per germline, CDR1 LGHDT and CDR2 YNNKEL (reference sequence). V lost 0 bases to trimming and J lost 9 bases; unmatched junction nucleotides: 7. This CDR3 has 14 residues. For the CDR3, the DNA is TGTGCCAGCAGCCAAGATGGACAGGTCAGGAAAGCTTTCTTT. Translating gives CASSQDGQVRKAFF.

This chain joins TRBV19 and TRBJ1-2, with D hard to call. The ends were cut back, 9 bases at V and 2 bases at J, with 16 bases in the middle. In germline, CDR1 is LNHDA, CDR2 SQIVND (reference sequence). The CDR3 consists of 14 residues. The CDR3 DNA is TGTGCCAGCAATACCGGAGTAGGCAACTATGGCTACACCTTC. Translating gives CASNTGVGNYGYTF. Looking up the rest from reference TRBV19 and TRBJ1-2 gives the full variable domain: DGGITQSPKYLFRKEGQNVTLSCEQNLNHDAMYWYRQDPGQGLRLIYYSQIVNDFQKGDIAEGYSVSREKKESFPLTVTSAQKNPTAFYLCASNTGVGNYGYTFGSGTRLTVV.

The chain joins TRBV7-9 to TRBJ2-7, with D perhaps TRBD2 (6 bases). Germline CDR1 and CDR2: SEHNR and FQNEAQ (reference sequence). The CDR3 is 16 residues long. Trimming removed 1 base at V and 0 bases at J, with 13 bases between. The CDR3 DNA reads TGTGCCAGCAGCTTAGGTAGCGGCTCGAGCTCCTACGAGCAGTACTTC. This encodes CASSLGSGSSSYEQYF.

The chain is built from TRBV6-1 and TRBJ1-2; a possible D gene is TRBD1 (6 bases). The length of the CDR3 is 16 residues. V dropped 0 bases and J dropped 4 bases, with 15 bases sitting between them. CDR1 is MNHNS, CDR2 SASEGT, per germline. The DNA of the CDR3 is TGTGCCAGCAGTGAAGCGCCGGGACAATCGGGCTATGGCTACACCTTC. Translation gives CASSEAPGQSGYGYTF.

The chain is built from TRBV7-9 and TRBJ2-3; the D gene is possibly TRBD1 (8 bases). V was trimmed by 1 base and J by 0 bases, leaving 20 bases between them. The CDR3 consists of 19 residues. Germline V gene sequence: CDR1 SEHNR, CDR2 FQNEAQ (reference sequence). CDR3 region: CASSLGREDRATSTDTQYF. The CDR3 DNA reads as TGTGCCAGCAGCTTAGGTCGGGAGGACAGGGCCACTAGCACAGATACGCAGTATTTT.

This clone was detected once. The V gene is TRBV9, the J gene TRBJ2-2; TRBD2 agrees at 7 bases. The ends lost 0 bases at V and 4 bases at J; junction bases unmatched: 6. The germline V gene encodes CDR1 SGDLS and CDR2 YYNGEE. The CDR3 contains 16 residues. CDR3: CASSVAAGGGTGELFF. The DNA of the CDR3 is TGTGCCAGCAGCGTAGCTGCGGGCGGGGGCACCGGGGAGCTGTTTTTT.

CDR3 loop: CASSVQGRAEKLFF. The CDR3 bases are TGTGCCAGCAGCGTTCAGGGCCGTGCTGAAAAACTGTTTTTT. This chain connects TRBV9 to TRBJ1-4, with D possibly being TRBD1 (5 bases). Trimming removed 2 bases at V and 7 bases at J, with 12 bases between. There are 14 residues in the CDR3. The germline V gene encodes CDR1 SGDLS and CDR2 YYNGEE.

This clone was seen once. The rearrangement joins TRBV7-8 to TRBJ1-3; 7 bases are shared with TRBD1. CDR1 and CDR2 (germline): SGHVS, FQNEAQ. V lost 5 bases, J lost 0 bases, and 13 bases stayed unmatched. The CDR3 runs to 18 residues. The CDR3 protein is CASSHPRTGDLSGNTIYF. The CDR3, as DNA: TGTGCCAGCAGCCATCCCCGGACAGGAGATCTCTCTGGAAACACCATATATTTT.

In this sample, this clone turned up a few times. This chain joins TRBV4-2 and TRBJ1-1; TRBD1 might be the D (5 bases). There are 15 residues in the CDR3. V was trimmed by 1 base and J by 2 bases, leaving 11 bases between them. Per germline, CDR1 LGHNA and CDR2 YNFKEQ. CDR3 residues: CASSQGTQGNTEAFF. The DNA for the CDR3 is TGTGCCAGCAGCCAAGGCACCCAGGGAAACACTGAAGCTTTCTTT.

The rearrangement uses TRBV21-1 and TRBJ2-7; TRBD1, as called in the table, went unchecked against the DNA. TRBV21-1 is a pseudogene segment. CDR3 length equals 13 residues. CDR3 coding DNA: TGTGCCAGCAGTCGGGACAGGGGGTACGAGCAGTACTTC. Its protein is CASSRDRGYEQYF.

This chain joins TRBV2 and TRBJ1-2; D not resolved. V lost 3 bases to trimming and J lost 4 bases, with 9 bases between them. The CDR3 contains 13 residues. The germline V gene encodes CDR1 SNHLY and CDR2 FYNNEI. CDR3 nucleotide sequence: TGTGCCAGCAGTGAGAGGTTAGCCTATGGCTACACCTTC. This encodes CASSERLAYGYTF. Full variable domain (outside the CDR3, taken from reference TRBV2 and TRBJ1-2): EPEVTQTPSHQVTQMGQEVILRCVPISNHLYFYWYRQILGQKVEFLVSFYNNEISEKSEIFDDQFSVERPDGSNFTLKIRSTKLEDSAMYFCASSERLAYGYTFGSGTRLTVV.

The chain uses TRBV29-1 and TRBJ2-5, with D hard to call. CDR3 length equals 10 residues. V lost 5 bases to trimming and J lost 7 bases, with 8 bases between them. In germline, CDR1 is SQVTM, CDR2 ANQGSEA. Here the CDR3 DNA reads TGCAGCGTTACGGTCGGGACCCAGTACTTC. Encoded protein: CSVTVGTQYF.

CDR3 in amino acids: CASSLFGGTGNQPQHF. The CDR3 coding sequence is TGTGCCAGCAGTTTATTTGGAGGGACAGGGAATCAGCCCCAGCATTTT. V gene TRBV27 combines with J gene TRBJ1-5, with 9 bases fitting TRBD1. This CDR3 has 16 amino acids. The germline V gene has CDR1 MNHEY and CDR2 SMNVEV (reference sequence). With V trimmed by 1 base and J by 4 bases, 5 bases remained unmatched.